Listed below are T cell receptor beta chains from one sample, sequenced in a study of T cell responses to AZD1222 COVID-19 vaccine. This table comes from immunoSEQ multiplex PCR, and its TCRdb copy is limited to in-frame clones, with some not included. This sample carries 150,000 or so clones, more than 85% of them seen once, and the ten largest clones take 2.3%. Sequencing was performed on peripheral blood, taken on day 0 of AZD1222 vaccination. The receptors shown here come from an adult in good health. CDR3s leave out the opening cysteine and the closing phenylalanine or tryptophan.

v_call | cdr3_aa
TRBV16 | ASSPPGQRNTEAF
TRBV3-1/TRBV3-2 | ASSPRTGQETQY
TRBV5-1 | ASSWGTGGTDTQY
TRBV28 | ASSSFWRGSSGANVLT
TRBV2 | ASTDGGGNAEAF
TRBV4-2 | ASSQDLGGGFNEQF
TRBV28 | ASSLGLQETQY
TRBV7-8 | ASGGAGGHSPLH
TRBV9 | ASSVGGMATEAF
TRBV28 | ASSSTGARYT
TRBV5-4 | ASSLEQGGYGYT
TRBV6-5 | ASSPRDANTEAF
TRBV5-1 | ASSWAGLASEQY
TRBV2 | ASSLDTGDQPQH
TRBV18 | ASSPLQGPMNTEAF
TRBV9 | ASSVAGTHTEAF
TRBV3-1/TRBV3-2 | ASSQDSYSYEQY
TRBV28 | ASSFPRGLADEQY
TRBV6-5 | ASSYQGSGEQF
TRBV4-1 | ASSQETGTNYGYT
TRBV9 | ASSTGGGSYNEQF
TRBV9 | ASSVGIGSGANVLT
TRBV12-5 | ASGLTGPDTQY
TRBV6-5 | ASKGGLMNQPQH
TRBV10-3 | ATEPGGGVEKLF
TRBV4-2 | ASSQEETGSSYEQY
TRBV5-4 | ASSRDRGSFYEQY
TRBV19 | ASSIDLKGPQH
TRBV19 | ASSSRTSGGGYETQY
TRBV4-3 | ASSQARHRGTEAF
TRBV7-2 | ASSFSSGGSHEQY
TRBV5-1 | ASSLAPGTGEKAF
TRBV5-1 | ASRDREESEQY
TRBV5-3 | ARSQGLAGGPGTDTQY
TRBV4-1 | ASSQDAVTEGFSGNTIY
TRBV24-1 | ATSDPRGRQGDPQY
TRBV10-3 | AIRETGGYEQY
TRBV18 | ASSRGLDEKLF
TRBV13 | ASSLDRGNQPQH
TRBV7-6 | ASTHRLGQGAGELF
TRBV2 | ATEGGQGNTGELF
TRBV12-3/TRBV12-4 | ASTEQGTFAAF
TRBV23-1 | ASRPIRLAGPYEQY
TRBV6-1 | ASSESGPTEAF
TRBV7-6 | ASSLGSGGGQPQH
TRBV14 | ASSPRGQLPYEQY
TRBV6-2/TRBV6-3 | ASSPSSPGELF
TRBV5-6 | ASSLLGVNYGYT
TRBV12-3/TRBV12-4 | ASSPGLDQPQH
TRBV5-1 | ASSLGTFATNEKLF
TRBV21-1 | ASCRTGNTNTEAF
TRBV5-1 | ASSLAGLNEKLF
TRBV7-3 | ASSLWSSAYNEQF
TRBV6-2/TRBV6-3 | ASSYRSQGSTEAF
TRBV5-1 | ASRGGQLNEKLF
TRBV4-1 | ASSQGHSGNTIY
TRBV6-5 | ASSAWDRYNEQF
TRBV7-9 | ASSSRQGIYEQY
TRBV2 | ASSAVLGTGSYEQY